What follows are 30 T cell receptor beta chains derived from one specimen sequenced in a study of T cell responses to AZD1222 COVID-19 vaccine. Clones were sequenced by immunoSEQ multiplex PCR, and TCRdb holds only the in-frame ones, with some missing. Here the sample spans about 110,000 clones, more than 70% being singletons. The material sequenced was peripheral blood, taken 28 days after the second AZD1222 dose. These receptors all come from an adult who received the AZD1222 COVID-19 vaccine.

The chain combines TRBV7-9 with TRBJ1-1; no definite D call. V was trimmed by 4 bases and J by 0 bases, leaving 12 bases between them. Germline CDR1 SEHNR, CDR2 FQNEAQ (reference sequence). This CDR3 is built from 15 residues. DNA for the CDR3: TGTGCCAGCAGCTCGAGACACCCGCTGAACACTGAAGCTTTCTTT. As protein: CASSSRHPLNTEAFF.

This clone appeared once. The genes are TRBV19 and TRBJ2-7, with 15 bases matching TRBD2. Per the germline V gene, CDR1 is LNHDA and CDR2 is SQIVND (reference sequence). With V trimmed by 6 bases and J by 5 bases, 8 bases remained unmatched. CDR3 size: 16 residues. The CDR3, as DNA: TGTGCCAGTAGACTCACCGGGACTAGCGGGGGGAACGAGCAGTACTTC. Translated: CASRLTGTSGGNEQYF. Filled out from reference TRBV19 and TRBJ2-7, the complete variable domain reads DGGITQSPKYLFRKEGQNVTLSCEQNLNHDAMYWYRQDPGQGLRLIYYSQIVNDFQKGDIAEGYSVSREKKESFPLTVTSAQKNPTAFYLCASRLTGTSGGNEQYFGPGTRLTVT.

CDR3 bases: TGTGCCAGCAGCTACTATCGAGCGGGGGACACAGATACGCAGTATTTT. It translates to CASSYYRAGDTDTQYF. The J gene is TRBJ2-3, the V gene TRBV7-7; 8 bases are a match to TRBD2. The CDR3 contains 16 residues. V shed 4 bases, J shed 2 bases, and the junction held 8 bases outside the gene matches. Germline V lookup: CDR1 SSHAT, CDR2 FNYEAQ (reference sequence).

The chain is built from TRBV2 and TRBJ1-1; no clear D gene. This CDR3 comprises 14 residues. Germline CDR1 is SNHLY and CDR2 is FYNNEI. V was shortened by 8 bases and J by 1 base, with 14 bases between the two germline ends. In nucleotides, the CDR3 is TGTGCCAGCCAGATCGACCTGGGGAACACTGAAGCTTTCTTT. Encoded protein: CASQIDLGNTEAFF.

V usage is TRBV5-1 and J usage is TRBJ2-1; TRBD2 aligns across 12 bases. The CDR3 is 16 residues long. V was clipped by 3 bases and J by 4 bases; unmatched bases: 5. The germline V gene has CDR1 SGHRS and CDR2 YFSETQ. This CDR3 is CASSSGLAGPYNEQFF. The CDR3 coding sequence is TGCGCCAGCAGCTCCGGACTAGCGGGGCCTTACAATGAGCAGTTCTTC.

This clone came up once. The chain couples TRBV19 to TRBJ2-1; either TRBD1 or TRBD2 may fit D (5 bases each). V gave up 11 bases and J gave up 7 bases, with 18 bases separating them. This CDR3 has 13 residues. Germline loops: CDR1 LNHDA, CDR2 SQIVND (reference sequence). CDR3 DNA sequence: TGTGCCTCTTGGGGACCGGGCTGGAATGAGCAGTTCTTC. Translating gives CASWGPGWNEQFF.

In its sample, this clone was seen a few times. V usage is TRBV7-9 and J usage is TRBJ1-5; no reliable D call. The V and J ends lost 5 bases and 4 bases respectively, with 9 bases between them. This CDR3 spans 13 amino acids. CDR1 is SEHNR, CDR2 FQNEAQ, per germline (reference sequence). CDR3 DNA: TGTGCCAGCAGCCCCTCTAATAATCAGCCCCAGCATTTT. Translated, it gives CASSPSNNQPQHF.

This rearrangement joins TRBV7-9 to TRBJ1-1, with D possibly TRBD1 on 5 matching bases. This CDR3 has 15 amino acids. CDR1 is SEHNR and CDR2 is FQNEAQ in the germline V gene (reference sequence). Trimming cost V 5 bases and J 1 base, with 14 bases left between them. CDR3 sequence reads: CASSQRGTTNTEAFF. The CDR3 DNA sequence: TGTGCCAGCAGCCAACGAGGGACTACGAACACTGAAGCTTTCTTT. Drawing the rest from reference TRBV7-9 and TRBJ1-1, the complete variable domain is DTGVSQNPRHKITKRGQNVTFRCDPISEHNRLYWYRQTLGQGPEFLTYFQNEAQLEKSRLLSDRFSAERPKGSFSTLEIQRTEQGDSAMYLCASSQRGTTNTEAFFGQGTRLTVV.

This clone came up once. V and J are TRBV11-2 and TRBJ2-7; 8 bases fit TRBD1. Trimming at V came to 0 bases and at J to 3 bases, leaving 4 bases not matched to a gene. CDR3 length equals 15 residues. Germline CDR1 SGHAT, CDR2 FQNNGV. CDR3 in DNA: TGTGCCAGCAGCTTAGACCAAGGACAGGGCTACGAGCAGTACTTC. This translates into CASSLDQGQGYEQYF. Drawing the rest from reference TRBV11-2 and TRBJ2-7, the complete variable domain is EAGVAQSPRYKIIEKRQSVAFWCNPISGHATLYWYQQILGQGPKLLIQFQNNGVVDDSQLPKDRFSAERLKGVDSTLKIQPAKLEDSAVYLCASSLDQGQGYEQYFGPGTRLTVT.

This chain connects TRBV10-3 to TRBJ2-2; D ambiguous. V shed 3 bases and J shed 7 bases, with 3 bases lying between them. The CDR3 has 11 residues. The V gene's germline CDR1 is ENHRY and CDR2 SYGVKD. CDR3 nucleotides: TGTGCCATCAGTGAAGACGGGGAGCTGTTTTTT. Translated, it gives CAISEDGELFF.

V gene TRBV30 combines with J gene TRBJ2-5, with D uncertain. The length of the CDR3 is 13 residues. Germline V gene lookup returns CDR1 GTSNPN and CDR2 SVGIG (reference sequence). With 2 bases removed from V and 3 bases from J, the gap between germline ends came to 10 bases. The CDR3 nucleotides read TGTGCCTGGAGTTCCTGGGTCGAAGAGACCCAGTACTTC. Its protein is CAWSSWVEETQYF.

The chain has TRBV2 and TRBJ1-6; D ambiguous. V lost 7 bases, J lost 3 bases, and 16 bases lay in between. CDR3 length equals 16 residues. Germline V lookup: CDR1 SNHLY, CDR2 FYNNEI. CDR3 protein: CASNVGRRGYNSPLHF. The CDR3 nucleotides read TGTGCCAGCAACGTGGGCAGACGGGGCTATAATTCACCCCTCCACTTT. The entire variable domain, with the rest obtained from reference TRBV2 and TRBJ1-6, is as follows: EPEVTQTPSHQVTQMGQEVILRCVPISNHLYFYWYRQILGQKVEFLVSFYNNEISEKSEIFDDQFSVERPDGSNFTLKIRSTKLEDSAMYFCASNVGRRGYNSPLHFGNGTRLTVT.

The chain carries TRBV7-8 and TRBJ2-5, with 9 bases identical to TRBD2. Trimming cost V 5 bases and J 3 bases; bases outside gene matches: 13. This CDR3 has 17 residues. Germline CDR1 reads SGHVS; CDR2 reads FQNEAQ. CDR3 amino acids: CASSLGLAGPQEETQYF. The CDR3, as DNA: TGTGCCAGCAGCCTCGGTCTAGCGGGGCCACAGGAAGAGACCCAGTACTTC.

This clone has just a few counts. The rearrangement uses TRBV5-1 and TRBJ1-6, with D tentatively TRBD1 (6 bases). Germline V lookup: CDR1 SGHRS, CDR2 YFSETQ. The CDR3 spans 15 residues. V was pared by 1 base and J by 10 bases, with 15 bases between. Here the CDR3 reads CASSLIPGVSSPLHF. For the CDR3, the DNA is TGCGCCAGCAGCTTGATTCCAGGGGTCTCCTCACCCCTCCACTTT.

This chain links TRBV6-5 with TRBJ2-7, with D tentatively TRBD2 (6 bases). Trimming shortened V by 2 bases and J by 6 bases, and 17 bases separated the two germline ends. The CDR3 is 15 amino acids. Germline V CDR1 and CDR2: MNHEY, SVGAGI. CDR3 region: CASSYGGGNVREQYF. The CDR3 DNA follows: TGTGCCAGCAGTTACGGTGGAGGGAACGTCCGCGAGCAGTACTTC.

This clone was seen a single time. The rearrangement uses TRBV7-2 and TRBJ1-6; D ambiguous. The CDR3 covers 15 residues. The V gene's germline CDR1 is SGHTA and CDR2 FQGNSA. The V and J ends lost 1 base and 10 bases respectively, with 14 bases between them. CDR3 residues: CASSLERGGLSPLHF. The CDR3 DNA follows: TGTGCCAGCAGCTTAGAACGGGGAGGTCTCTCACCCCTCCACTTT.

This chain joins TRBV4-1 and TRBJ2-2, with 7 bases matching TRBD1. J was trimmed by 2 bases and V by 2 bases; bases with no gene match: 2. The CDR3 has 15 residues. The germline V gene has CDR1 MGHRA and CDR2 YSYEKL. The CDR3 loop is CASSQTGANTGELFF. CDR3 sequence (DNA): TGCGCCAGCAGCCAAACAGGGGCTAACACCGGGGAGCTGTTTTTT.

V gene TRBV6-5 combines with J gene TRBJ2-7; 7 nucleotides match TRBD1. The length of the CDR3 is 15 residues. Germline V gene lookup returns CDR1 MNHEY and CDR2 SVGAGI. V lost 6 bases and J lost 0; bases outside the gene matches: 8. CDR3 DNA sequence: TGTGCCAGCAGCTCTAGGACAGGCAGCTCCTACGAGCAGTACTTC. Protein sequence: CASSSRTGSSYEQYF.

V and J are TRBV12-5 and TRBJ1-1; 7 bases map to TRBD1. V was pared by 11 bases and J by 0 bases, with 6 bases of the junction left unmatched. The CDR3 spans 13 residues. Germline CDR1 is LGHNT and CDR2 is FRNRAP. The CDR3 DNA is TGTGCTGGCAAAGGGGGCATGAACACTGAAGCTTTCTTT. Its translation is CAGKGGMNTEAFF.

The sample holds a few counts of this clone. The rearrangement joins TRBV19 to TRBJ2-7; weak D call: TRBD2 (5 bases). The CDR3 totals 13 residues. V was shortened by 6 bases and J by 3 bases, with 12 bases between the two germline ends. Per the germline V gene, CDR1 is LNHDA and CDR2 is SQIVND (reference sequence). The CDR3 loop is CASRRTGSYEQYF. The CDR3 nucleotides are TGTGCCAGTAGGCGGACGGGGAGCTACGAGCAGTACTTC.

The chain employs TRBV27 and TRBJ2-7; 13 positions match TRBD2. The germline gives CDR1 MNHEY, CDR2 SMNVEV (reference sequence). The CDR3 has 17 amino acids. With 1 base clipped from V and 5 bases from J, the junction kept 8 bases outside the gene matches. CDR3 sequence reads: CASSLLGTSGARNEQYF. In DNA form, the CDR3 reads TGTGCCAGCAGTTTATTAGGGACTAGCGGGGCACGTAACGAGCAGTACTTC.

CDR3 bases: TGTGCCAGCAGTTACTCGGCAGGGAGGAGCACTGAAGCTTTCTTT. It translates to CASSYSAGRSTEAFF. The chain has TRBV6-5 and TRBJ1-1; D is possibly TRBD1 (5 bases). Germline CDR1 is MNHEY and CDR2 is SVGAGI. The CDR3 runs 15 residues. V lost 0 bases and J 4 bases, leaving 12 bases between the germline ends.

The chain joins TRBV28 to TRBJ1-5, with a tentative D call TRBD1 (5 bases). CDR3 length equals 15 residues. Trimming took 2 bases from V and 3 from J, leaving 11 bases between them. Germline CDR1 MDHEN, CDR2 SYDVKM. CDR3 region: CASSLGPGANQPQHF. CDR3 coding DNA: TGTGCCAGCAGTTTAGGACCCGGGGCCAATCAGCCCCAGCATTTT.

The rearrangement links TRBV7-2 to TRBJ2-7, with D uncertain. The CDR3 is made up of 14 amino acids. Trimming took off 0 bases at V and 6 bases at J, with 12 bases between the two ends. Germline V gene data show CDR1 as SGHTA and CDR2 as FQGNSA. The CDR3 here is CASSLAPRVREQYF. The DNA for the CDR3 is TGTGCCAGCAGCTTAGCCCCCCGGGTCCGCGAGCAGTACTTC. Supplemented by reference TRBV7-2 and TRBJ2-7, the full variable domain reads GAGVSQSPSNKVTEKGKDVELRCDPISGHTALYWYRQSLGQGLEFLIYFQGNSAPDKSGLPSDRFSAERTGGSVSTLTIQRTQQEDSAVYLCASSLAPRVREQYFGPGTRLTVT.

The chain employs TRBV27 and TRBJ2-1; the D gene is possibly TRBD1 (5 bases). Germline values: CDR1 MNHEY, CDR2 SMNVEV (reference sequence). Trimming took off 0 bases at V and 4 bases at J, with 19 bases between the two ends. CDR3 length equals 18 residues. The CDR3 protein is CASSLSELGAVGYNEQFF. Here the CDR3 DNA reads TGTGCCAGCAGTTTATCCGAGCTTGGGGCAGTGGGATACAATGAGCAGTTCTTC.

The chain links TRBV19 to TRBJ2-1; weak D call: TRBD1 (5 bases). The germline V gene encodes CDR1 LNHDA and CDR2 SQIVND (reference sequence). The germline V and J ends were trimmed by 3 bases and 5 bases, with 11 bases remaining between them. The CDR3 contains 14 residues. The CDR3 loop reads CASSIRAWNNEQFF. DNA for the CDR3: TGTGCCAGTAGTATCAGGGCTTGGAACAATGAGCAGTTCTTC.

This clone was observed a few times. CDR3 DNA sequence: TGTGCCATCAGTGGGAGGACAGGGGGAAGCTATGGCTACACCTTC. This gives the protein CAISGRTGGSYGYTF. The chain has TRBV10-3 and TRBJ1-2, with TRBD1 matching over 10 bases. V lost 4 bases and J lost 4; bases outside the gene matches: 6. CDR1 is ENHRY, CDR2 SYGVKD, per germline. The CDR3 has 15 amino acids.

The chain employs TRBV30 and TRBJ1-1, with TRBD1 as a possible D gene (5 bases). CDR1 and CDR2 (germline): GTSNPN, SVGIG (reference sequence). Trimming cost V 2 bases and J 4 bases, with 14 bases left between them. The CDR3 is 14 residues long. CDR3 bases: TGTGCCTGGAGTTTCAGGGTTAGGGGCACTGAAGCTTTCTTT. Its protein product is CAWSFRVRGTEAFF.

The table lists this clone with many counts. The chain employs TRBV3-1 (or the pseudogene TRBV3-2) and TRBJ2-6; no clear D gene. Germline V lookup: CDR1 LGHDT, CDR2 YNNKEL (reference sequence). V gave up 0 bases and J gave up 9 bases, with 9 bases separating them. The CDR3 has 14 residues. The CDR3 region has the DNA TGTGCCAGCAGCCAAGACACGGACGTCAACGTCCTGACTTTC. Residues: CASSQDTDVNVLTF.

This clone was observed a handful of times. The CDR3 sequence is CASSVAGVIQETQYF. The CDR3 nucleotides read TGTGCCAGCAGCGTAGCGGGAGTAATCCAAGAGACCCAGTACTTC. The chain is built from TRBV9 and TRBJ2-5; maybe TRBD2 (6 bases). The germline V gene encodes CDR1 SGDLS and CDR2 YYNGEE. Trimming shortened V by 0 bases and J by 1 base, and 10 bases separated the two germline ends. The CDR3 consists of 15 residues.